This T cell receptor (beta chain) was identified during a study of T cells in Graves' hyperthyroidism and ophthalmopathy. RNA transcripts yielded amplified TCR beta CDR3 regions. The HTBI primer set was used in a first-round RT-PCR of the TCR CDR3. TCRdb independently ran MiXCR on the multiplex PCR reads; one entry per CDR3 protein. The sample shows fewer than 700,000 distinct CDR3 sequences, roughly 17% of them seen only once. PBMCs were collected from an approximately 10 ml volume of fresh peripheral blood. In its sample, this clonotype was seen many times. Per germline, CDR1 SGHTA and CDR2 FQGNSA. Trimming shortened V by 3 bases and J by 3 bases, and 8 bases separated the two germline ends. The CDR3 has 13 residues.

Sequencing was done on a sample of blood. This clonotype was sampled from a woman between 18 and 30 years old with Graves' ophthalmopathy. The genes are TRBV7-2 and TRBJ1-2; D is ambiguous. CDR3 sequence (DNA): TGTGCCAGCAGCTTTCAGGCCGACTATGGCTACACCTTC. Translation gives CASSFQADYGYTF.